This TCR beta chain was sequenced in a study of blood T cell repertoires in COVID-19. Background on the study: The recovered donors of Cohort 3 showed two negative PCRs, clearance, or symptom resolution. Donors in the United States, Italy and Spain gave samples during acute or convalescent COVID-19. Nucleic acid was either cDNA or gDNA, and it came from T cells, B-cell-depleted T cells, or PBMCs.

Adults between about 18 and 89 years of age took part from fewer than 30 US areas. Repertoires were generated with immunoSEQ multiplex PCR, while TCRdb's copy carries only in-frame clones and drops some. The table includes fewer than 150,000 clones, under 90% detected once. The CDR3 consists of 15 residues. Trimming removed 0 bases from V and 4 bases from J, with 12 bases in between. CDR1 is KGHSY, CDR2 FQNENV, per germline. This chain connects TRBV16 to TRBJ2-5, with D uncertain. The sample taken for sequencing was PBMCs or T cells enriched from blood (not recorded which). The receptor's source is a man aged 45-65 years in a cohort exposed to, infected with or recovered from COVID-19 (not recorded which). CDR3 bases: TGTGCCAGCAGCCAATCCACAGCCCCCCCAGAGACCCAGTACTTC. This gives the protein CASSQSTAPPETQYF.